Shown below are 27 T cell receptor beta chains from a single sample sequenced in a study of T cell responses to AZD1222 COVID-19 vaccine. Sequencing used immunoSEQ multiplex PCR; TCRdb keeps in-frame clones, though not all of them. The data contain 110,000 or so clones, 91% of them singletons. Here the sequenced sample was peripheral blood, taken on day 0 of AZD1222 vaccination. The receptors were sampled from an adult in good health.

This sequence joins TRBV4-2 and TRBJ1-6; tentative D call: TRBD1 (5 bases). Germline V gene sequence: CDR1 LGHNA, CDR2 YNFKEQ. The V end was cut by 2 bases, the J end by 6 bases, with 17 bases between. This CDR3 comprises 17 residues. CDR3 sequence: CASSQTGAGVGNSPLHF. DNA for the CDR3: TGTGCCAGCAGCCAAACCGGGGCCGGGGTGGGTAATTCACCCCTCCACTTT.

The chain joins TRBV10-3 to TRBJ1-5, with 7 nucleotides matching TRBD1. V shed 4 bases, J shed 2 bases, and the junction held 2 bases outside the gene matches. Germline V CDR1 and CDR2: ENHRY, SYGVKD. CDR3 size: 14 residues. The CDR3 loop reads CAISAGQGNQPQHF. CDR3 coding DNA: TGTGCCATCAGTGCTGGACAGGGCAATCAGCCCCAGCATTTT.

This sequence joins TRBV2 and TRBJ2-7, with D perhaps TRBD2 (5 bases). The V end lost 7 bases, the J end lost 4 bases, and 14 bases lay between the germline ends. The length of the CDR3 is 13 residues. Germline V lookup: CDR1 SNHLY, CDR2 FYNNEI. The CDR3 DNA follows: TGTGCCAGCACTTTTCGGGATTTATACGAGCAGTACTTC. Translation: CASTFRDLYEQYF. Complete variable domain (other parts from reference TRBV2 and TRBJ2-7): EPEVTQTPSHQVTQMGQEVILRCVPISNHLYFYWYRQILGQKVEFLVSFYNNEISEKSEIFDDQFSVERPDGSNFTLKIRSTKLEDSAMYFCASTFRDLYEQYFGPGTRLTVT.

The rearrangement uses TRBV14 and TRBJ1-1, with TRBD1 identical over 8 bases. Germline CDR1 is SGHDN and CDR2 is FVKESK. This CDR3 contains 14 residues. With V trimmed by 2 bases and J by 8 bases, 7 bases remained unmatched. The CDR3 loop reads CASSQKLTGEEAFF. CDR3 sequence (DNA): TGTGCCAGCAGCCAAAAGTTGACAGGGGAGGAAGCTTTCTTT.

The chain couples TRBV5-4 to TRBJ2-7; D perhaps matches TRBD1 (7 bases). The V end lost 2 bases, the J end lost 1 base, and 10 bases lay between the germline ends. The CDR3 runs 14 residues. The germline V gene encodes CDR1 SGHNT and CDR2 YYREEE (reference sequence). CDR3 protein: CASSFQGGSYEQYF. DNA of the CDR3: TGTGCCAGCAGCTTCCAGGGGGGATCCTACGAGCAGTACTTC.

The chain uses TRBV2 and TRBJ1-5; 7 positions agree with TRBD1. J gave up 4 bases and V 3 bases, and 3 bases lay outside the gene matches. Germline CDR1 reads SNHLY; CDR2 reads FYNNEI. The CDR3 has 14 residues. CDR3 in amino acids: CASSDGTANQPQHF. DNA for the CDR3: TGTGCCAGCAGTGATGGGACAGCTAATCAGCCCCAGCATTTT.

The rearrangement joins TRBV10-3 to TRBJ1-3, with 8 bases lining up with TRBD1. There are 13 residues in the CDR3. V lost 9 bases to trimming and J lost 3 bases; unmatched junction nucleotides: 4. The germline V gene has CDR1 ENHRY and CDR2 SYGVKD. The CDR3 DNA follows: TGTGCCATTTCGACAGGGGATGGAAACACCATATATTTT. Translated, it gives CAISTGDGNTIYF.

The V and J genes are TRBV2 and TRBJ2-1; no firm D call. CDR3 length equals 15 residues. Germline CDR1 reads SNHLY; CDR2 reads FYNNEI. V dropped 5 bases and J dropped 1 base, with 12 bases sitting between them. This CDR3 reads CASSLDTDSYNEQFF. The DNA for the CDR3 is TGTGCCAGCAGTCTAGACACCGATTCCTACAATGAGCAGTTCTTC.

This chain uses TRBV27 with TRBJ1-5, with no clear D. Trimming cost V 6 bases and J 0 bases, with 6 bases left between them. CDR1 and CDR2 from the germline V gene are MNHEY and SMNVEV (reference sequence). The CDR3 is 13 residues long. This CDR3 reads CASRTYSNQPQHF. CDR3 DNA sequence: TGTGCCAGCAGAACATATAGCAATCAGCCCCAGCATTTT.

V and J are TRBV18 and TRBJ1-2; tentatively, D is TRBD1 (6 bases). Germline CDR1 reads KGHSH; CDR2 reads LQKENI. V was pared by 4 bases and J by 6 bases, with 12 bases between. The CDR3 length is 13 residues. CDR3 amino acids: CASSLKGGHGYTF. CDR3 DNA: TGTGCCAGCTCACTGAAGGGGGGGCATGGCTACACCTTC.

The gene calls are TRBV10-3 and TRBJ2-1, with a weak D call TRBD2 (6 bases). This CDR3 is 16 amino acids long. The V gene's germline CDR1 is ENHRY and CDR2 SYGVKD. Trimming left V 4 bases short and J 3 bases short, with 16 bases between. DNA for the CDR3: TGTGCCATCAGTGGAATGGCTAGCGAAAGCTACAATGAGCAGTTCTTC. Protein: CAISGMASESYNEQFF.

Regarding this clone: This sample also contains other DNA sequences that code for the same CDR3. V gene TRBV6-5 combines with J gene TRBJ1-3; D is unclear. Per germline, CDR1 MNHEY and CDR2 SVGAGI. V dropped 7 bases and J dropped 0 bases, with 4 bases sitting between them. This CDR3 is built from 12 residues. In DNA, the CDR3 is TGTGCCAGCACGGGCTCTGGAAACACCATATATTTT. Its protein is CASTGSGNTIYF.

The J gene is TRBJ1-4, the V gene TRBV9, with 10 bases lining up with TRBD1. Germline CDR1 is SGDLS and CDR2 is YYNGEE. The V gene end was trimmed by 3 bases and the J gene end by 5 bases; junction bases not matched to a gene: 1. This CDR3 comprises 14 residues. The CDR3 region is CASSGQGANEKLFF. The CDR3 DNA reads TGTGCCAGCAGCGGACAGGGGGCGAATGAAAAACTGTTTTTT.

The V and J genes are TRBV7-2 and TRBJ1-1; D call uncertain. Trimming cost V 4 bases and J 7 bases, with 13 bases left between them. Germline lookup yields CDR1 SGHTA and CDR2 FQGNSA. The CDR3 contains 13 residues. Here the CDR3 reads CASSYRREVEAFF. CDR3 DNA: TGTGCCAGCAGCTATAGACGGGAGGTTGAAGCTTTCTTT.

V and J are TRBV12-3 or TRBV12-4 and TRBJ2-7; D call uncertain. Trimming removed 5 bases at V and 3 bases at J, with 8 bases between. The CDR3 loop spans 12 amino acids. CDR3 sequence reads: CASSPAHYEQYF. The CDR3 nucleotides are TGTGCCAGCAGTCCCGCACACTACGAGCAGTACTTC.

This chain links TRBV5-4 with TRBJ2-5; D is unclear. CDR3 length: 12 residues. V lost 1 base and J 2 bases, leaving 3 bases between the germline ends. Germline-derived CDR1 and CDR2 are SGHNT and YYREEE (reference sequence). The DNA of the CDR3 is TGTGCCAGCAGCTTGCCGCAAGAGACCCAGTACTTC. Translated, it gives CASSLPQETQYF.

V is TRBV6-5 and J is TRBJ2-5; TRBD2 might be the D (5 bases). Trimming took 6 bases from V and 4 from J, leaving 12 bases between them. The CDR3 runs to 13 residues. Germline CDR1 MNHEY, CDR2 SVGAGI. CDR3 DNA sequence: TGTGCCAGCAGGGTACTAGGCGGAGAGACCCAGTACTTC. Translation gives CASRVLGGETQYF.

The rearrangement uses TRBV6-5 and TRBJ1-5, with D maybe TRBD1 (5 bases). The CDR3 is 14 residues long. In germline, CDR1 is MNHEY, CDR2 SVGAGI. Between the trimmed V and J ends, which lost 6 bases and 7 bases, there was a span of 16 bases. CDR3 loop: CASRGGSWGQPQHF. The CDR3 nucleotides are TGTGCCAGCAGGGGGGGGTCATGGGGACAGCCCCAGCATTTT.

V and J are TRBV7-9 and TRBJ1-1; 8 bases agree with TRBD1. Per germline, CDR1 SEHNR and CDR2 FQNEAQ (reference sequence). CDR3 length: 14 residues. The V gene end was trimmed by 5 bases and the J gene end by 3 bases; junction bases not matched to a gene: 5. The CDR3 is CASSIQGVDTEAFF. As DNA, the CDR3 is TGTGCCAGCAGCATACAGGGGGTCGACACTGAAGCTTTCTTT.

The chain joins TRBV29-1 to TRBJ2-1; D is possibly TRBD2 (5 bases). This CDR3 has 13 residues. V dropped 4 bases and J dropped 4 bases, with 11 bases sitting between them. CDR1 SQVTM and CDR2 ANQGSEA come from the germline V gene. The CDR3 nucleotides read TGCAGCGTTGGTGGGAGAGCTTACAATGAGCAGTTCTTC. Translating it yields CSVGGRAYNEQFF.

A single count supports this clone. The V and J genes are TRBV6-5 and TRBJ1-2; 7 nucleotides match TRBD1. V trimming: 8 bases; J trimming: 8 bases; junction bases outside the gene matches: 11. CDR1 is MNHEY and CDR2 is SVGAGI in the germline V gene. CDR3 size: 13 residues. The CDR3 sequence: CASAPEGARGYTF. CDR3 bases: TGTGCCAGCGCACCGGAGGGGGCGAGAGGCTACACCTTC.

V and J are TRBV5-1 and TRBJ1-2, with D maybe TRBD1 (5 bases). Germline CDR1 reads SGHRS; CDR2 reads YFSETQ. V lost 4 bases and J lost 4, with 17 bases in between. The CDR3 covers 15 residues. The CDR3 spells CASSTGPTATYGYTF. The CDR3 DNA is TGCGCCAGCAGCACCGGACCGACAGCGACCTATGGCTACACCTTC.

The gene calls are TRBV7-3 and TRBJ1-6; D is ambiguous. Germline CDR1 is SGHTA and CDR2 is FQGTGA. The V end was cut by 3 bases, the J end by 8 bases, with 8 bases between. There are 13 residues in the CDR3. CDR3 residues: CASSFRRDSPLHF. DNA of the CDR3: TGTGCCAGCAGCTTCCGCAGAGATTCACCCCTCCACTTT. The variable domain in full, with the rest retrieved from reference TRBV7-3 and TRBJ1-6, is GAGVSQTPSNKVTEKGKYVELRCDPISGHTALYWYRQSLGQGPEFLIYFQGTGAADDSGLPNDRFFAVRPEGSVSTLKIQRTERGDSAVYLCASSFRRDSPLHFGNGTRLTVT.

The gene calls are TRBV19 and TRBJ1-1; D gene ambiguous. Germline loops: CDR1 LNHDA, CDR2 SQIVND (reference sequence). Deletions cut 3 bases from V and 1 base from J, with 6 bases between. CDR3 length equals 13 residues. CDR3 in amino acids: CASSIGSNTEAFF. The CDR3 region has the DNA TGTGCCAGTAGTATTGGCTCGAACACTGAAGCTTTCTTT. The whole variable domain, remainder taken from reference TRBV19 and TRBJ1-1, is DGGITQSPKYLFRKEGQNVTLSCEQNLNHDAMYWYRQDPGQGLRLIYYSQIVNDFQKGDIAEGYSVSREKKESFPLTVTSAQKNPTAFYLCASSIGSNTEAFFGQGTRLTVV.

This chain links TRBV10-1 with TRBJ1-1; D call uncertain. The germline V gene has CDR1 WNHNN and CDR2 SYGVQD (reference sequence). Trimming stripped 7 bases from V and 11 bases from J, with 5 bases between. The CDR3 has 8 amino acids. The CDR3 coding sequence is TGCGCCAGCAAATTCGCTTTCTTT. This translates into CASKFAFF.

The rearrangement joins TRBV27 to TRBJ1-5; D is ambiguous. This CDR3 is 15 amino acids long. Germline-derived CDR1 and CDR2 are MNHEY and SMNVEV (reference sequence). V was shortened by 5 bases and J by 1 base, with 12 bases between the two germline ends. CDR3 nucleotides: TGTGCCAGCAGTAGAGGAGGTGTGAGCAATCAGCCCCAGCATTTT. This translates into CASSRGGVSNQPQHF.

The CDR3 region has the DNA TGTGCCAGCGCGTTCCCTCGACAGGGAGGTCAGCCCCAGCATTTT. It codes for CASAFPRQGGQPQHF. The V and J genes are TRBV28 and TRBJ1-5; 7 bases line up with TRBD1. The germline gives CDR1 MDHEN, CDR2 SYDVKM. There are 15 residues in the CDR3. The junction had 13 bases not matched to a gene; V was cut back by 8 bases and J by 6 bases.